This TCR beta chain was sequenced in a study of cytomegalovirus exposure and HLA in healthy donors. The wider study: Prior work identified 120 million or so unique TCR beta sequences in 150 million to 200 million T cells. The study, taken as a whole, reports: Sequencing artifact likely explains a cluster of highly shared sequence variants. The Asian-associated ancestry cluster reportedly had fewer N-insertions than the approximately 630-donor mean in a later analysis.

Regarding this clone: Its antigen is not identified.

In the PCR, 60 Vbeta and 13 Jbeta primers were used. Profiled with immunoSEQ multiplex PCR; TCRdb holds only in-frame clones, not every one. The sample lists about 130,000 clones, around 80% occurring once. The sample was PBMCs. The source is a man aged 25 to 45 in good health and CMV-seronegative.

The CDR3, as DNA: TGTGCCAGCAGTCATTTCCCCAGGGGGTCCACTGAAGCTTTCTTT. Encoded protein: CASSHFPRGSTEAFF. V is TRBV28 and J is TRBJ1-1; TRBD1 agrees at 7 bases. This CDR3 is built from 15 residues. J was trimmed by 4 bases and V by 5 bases; bases with no gene match: 10. Per germline, CDR1 MDHEN and CDR2 SYDVKM.